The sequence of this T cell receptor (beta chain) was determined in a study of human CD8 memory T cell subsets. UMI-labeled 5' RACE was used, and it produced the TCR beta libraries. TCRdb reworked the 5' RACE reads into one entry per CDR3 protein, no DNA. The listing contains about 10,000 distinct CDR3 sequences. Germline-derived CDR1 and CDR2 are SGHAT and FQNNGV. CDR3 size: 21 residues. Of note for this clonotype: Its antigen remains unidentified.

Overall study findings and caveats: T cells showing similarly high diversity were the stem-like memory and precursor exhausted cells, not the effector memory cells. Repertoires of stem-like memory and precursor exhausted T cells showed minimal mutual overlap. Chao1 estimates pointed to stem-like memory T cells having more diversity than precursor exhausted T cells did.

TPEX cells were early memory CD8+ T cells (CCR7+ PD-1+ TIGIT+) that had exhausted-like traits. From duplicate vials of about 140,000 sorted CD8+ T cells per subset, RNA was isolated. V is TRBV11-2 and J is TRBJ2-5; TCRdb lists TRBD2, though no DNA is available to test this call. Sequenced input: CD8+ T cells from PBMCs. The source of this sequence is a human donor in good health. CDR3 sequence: CASSLAQPLAGSTQGQETQYF.